These T cell receptor beta chains were read from a single sample in a study of CD8 T cells in Susac syndrome. TCRdb independently ran MiXCR on the immunoSEQ multiplex PCR reads; one entry per CDR3 protein. The sample has about 300,000 distinct CDR3 sequences, approximately 91% seen once; the top ten hold more than 0.15%. Material: CD8+ T cells from PBMCs. These receptors were collected from a human donor with multiple sclerosis. The CDR3 runs from the conserved cysteine through the conserved F or W. A D gene is named only where the DNA matches it firmly. Only some rows state a clone size, as once, few, many or a class for expanded clones.

-,TRBV11-2,-,TRBJ1-2,TGTGCCAGCAGCTTAGATCTGGCAGACGCTAACTATGGCTACACCTTC,CASSLDLADANYGYTF
-,TRBV7-9,-,TRBJ1-1,TGTGCCAGCAGCTTACCGTCGGGGGAAGCTTTCTTT,CASSLPSGEAFF
-,TRBV20-1,-,TRBJ1-1,TGCAGTGCTAGAGCGGATGGGAACACTGAAGCTTTCTTT,CSARADGNTEAFF
TRBD1,TRBV27,-,TRBJ2-7,TGTGCCAGCAGTCTCGGGACAGGGCCCCTCTTAAGCTCCTACGAGCAGTACTTC,CASSLGTGPLLSSYEQYF
-,TRBV29-1,few,TRBJ2-7,TGCAGCGTCCGAGGATGGGCCAGTTACGAGCAGTACTTC,CSVRGWASYEQYF
TRBD1,TRBV9,-,TRBJ2-1,TGTGCCAGCAGCGTAGGGGACAGCGATGCCTACAATGAGCAGTTCTTC,CASSVGDSDAYNEQFF
-,TRBV13,-,TRBJ2-7,TGTGCCAGCAGCTTGGGAGCGGCCGCCCTCTACGAGCAGTACTTC,CASSLGAAALYEQYF
TRBD2,TRBV27,-,TRBJ2-3,TGTGCCAGCACCCCATCGACTAGCGGTGTCGATACGCAGTATTTT,CASTPSTSGVDTQYF
-,TRBV10-3,-,TRBJ2-2,TGTGCCACCGCCCCGCTCAAGGGGGAGCTGTTTTTT,CATAPLKGELFF
TRBD2,TRBV24-1,-,TRBJ2-2,TGTGCCACCAGTGACACGCTCGGGACTAGCGGGAACACCGGGGAGCTGTTTTTT,CATSDTLGTSGNTGELFF
-,TRBV7-9,-,TRBJ2-7,TGTGCCAGCAGCTCCTCCGGGACACCCTACGAGCAGTACTTC,CASSSSGTPYEQYF
-,TRBV7-9,-,TRBJ1-6,TGTGCCAGCAGCTTAGATTATAGCTCACCCCTCCACTTT,CASSLDYSSPLHF
-,TRBV9,-,TRBJ2-3,TGTGCCAGCAGCGTAGTAGGAGCGGGCGCGGATACGCAGTATTTT,CASSVVGAGADTQYF
-,TRBV12-3/TRBV12-4,-,TRBJ2-3,TGTGCCAGCAGTGAGGGGATCACAGATACGCAGTATTTT,CASSEGITDTQYF
-,TRBV6-5,-,TRBJ2-1,TGTGCCAGCAGTTACTCCGACCCCAGTGAGCAGTTCTTC,CASSYSDPSEQFF
TRBD1,TRBV7-8,-,TRBJ2-5,TGTGCCAGCAGCTCGTCACGACAGGGTGGAGAGACCCAGTACTTC,CASSSSRQGGETQYF
-,TRBV13,once,TRBJ2-1,TGTGCCAGCGGGATTATGGGGGGACACGGGTCATACAATGAGCAGTTCTTC,CASGIMGGHGSYNEQFF
-,TRBV9,once,TRBJ2-4,TGTGCCAGCAGCGTAGACCCAGGGGCTGGAGACATTCAGTACTTC,CASSVDPGAGDIQYF
TRBD2,TRBV27,-,TRBJ2-3,TGTGCCAGCAGTCCTTTGGGACTAGCGGGAGGAACAGATACGCAGTATTTT,CASSPLGLAGGTDTQYF
TRBD2,TRBV27,-,TRBJ2-1,TGTGCCAGCAGCTGGGGACTAGCGGTCTACAATGAGCAGTTCTTC,CASSWGLAVYNEQFF
-,TRBV6-4,-,TRBJ2-2,TGTGCCAGCAGCCCATTCGAAGCCGGGGAGCTGTTTTTT,CASSPFEAGELFF
-,TRBV6-2/TRBV6-3,-,TRBJ1-5,TGTGCCAGCAGTTACTCGAGTAGGAGAGGCACTCAGCCCCAGCATTTT,CASSYSSRRGTQPQHF
TRBD2,TRBV7-2,-,TRBJ2-1,TGTGCCAGCAGCACCGATAGCGGGAGTCTGCATGAGCAGTTCTTC,CASSTDSGSLHEQFF
-,TRBV13,few,TRBJ2-2,TGTGCCAGCAGTTTTAGGGGCGGCACCGGGGAGCTGTTTTTT,CASSFRGGTGELFF
TRBD1,TRBV7-6,few,TRBJ2-7,TGTGCCAGCAGCCCTAGGGACAGGGTCTACGAGCAGTACTTC,CASSPRDRVYEQYF
-,TRBV7-8,-,TRBJ2-7,TGTGCCAGCAGCTTAGTACCGGTCCACGAGCAGTACTTC,CASSLVPVHEQYF